This passage covers 10 T cell receptor beta chains from one sample sequenced in a study of CD8 T cells in ankylosing spondylitis. General study results and limits: The study identified a TCR beta motif of several highly homologous variants that appeared characteristic of ankylosing spondylitis blood.

Using its own MiXCR run on the 5' RACE reads, TCRdb lists one record per CDR3 protein. The sample comprises about 210,000 distinct CDR3 sequences, around 7.9% of which are singletons, and more than 13% rests with the top ten. No antigen has been assigned to these receptors. The source material was blood, either unsorted or a sorted T cell fraction (not recorded which). The source is a male donor with ankylosing spondylitis.

This clonotype was found many times. V and J are TRBV5-6 and TRBJ2-2; 7 bases are a match to TRBD1. The junction had 5 bases not matched to a gene; V was cut back by 4 bases and J by 2 bases. Germline V CDR1 and CDR2: SGHDT, YYEEEE. The CDR3 length is 15 residues. CDR3 nucleotide sequence: TGTGCCAGCAGCGATTGGGACAGTAACACCGGGGAGCTGTTTTTT. Translation: CASSDWDSNTGELFF. Looking up the rest from reference TRBV5-6 and TRBJ2-2 gives the full variable domain: DAGVTQSPTHLIKTRGQQVTLRCSPKSGHDTVSWYQQALGQGPQFIFQYYEEEERQRGNFPDRFSGHQFPNYSSELNVNALLLGDSALYLCASSDWDSNTGELFFGEGSRLTVL.

This clonotype was counted only a few times. This chain joins TRBV6-5 and TRBJ1-2; D unresolved. Trimming pared 0 bases from V and 6 bases from J, leaving 17 bases between. Germline V gene lookup returns CDR1 MNHEY and CDR2 SVGAGI. CDR3 size: 16 residues. This CDR3 is CASSYSSLLSEHGYTF. CDR3 coding DNA: TGTGCCAGCAGTTACTCCTCGTTATTGTCCGAACATGGCTACACCTTC.

This clonotype was seen many times. J is TRBJ1-2 and V is TRBV7-9; D is perhaps TRBD1 (5 bases). Trimming left V 0 bases short and J 5 bases short, with 7 bases between. The CDR3 contains 13 residues. CDR1 and CDR2 (germline): SEHNR, FQNEAQ (reference sequence). CDR3 loop: CASSLAQDYGYTF. CDR3 bases: TGTGCCAGCAGCTTAGCACAGGATTATGGCTACACCTTC.

This clonotype was picked up many times. The chain recombines TRBV7-9 with TRBJ2-7, with 8 bases identical to TRBD1. The V gene end was trimmed by 7 bases and the J gene end by 0 bases; junction bases not matched to a gene: 8. The CDR3 totals 15 residues. CDR1 and CDR2 from the germline V gene are SEHNR and FQNEAQ (reference sequence). CDR3 loop: CASTSLGQVSYEQYF. CDR3 bases: TGTGCCAGCACCTCGTTGGGACAGGTCTCCTACGAGCAGTACTTC. The full variable domain, completed using reference TRBV7-9 and TRBJ2-7, is DTGVSQNPRHKITKRGQNVTFRCDPISEHNRLYWYRQTLGQGPEFLTYFQNEAQLEKSRLLSDRFSAERPKGSFSTLEIQRTEQGDSAMYLCASTSLGQVSYEQYFGPGTRLTVT.

This clonotype was detected ten times or more. This sequence joins TRBV6-5 and TRBJ2-2; D ambiguous. The V gene's germline CDR1 is MNHEY and CDR2 SVGAGI. The germline V and J ends were trimmed by 2 bases and 6 bases, with 13 bases remaining between them. The CDR3 has 15 residues. The DNA of the CDR3 is TGTGCCAGCAGTTACCAAACACGTCTCCCCGGGGAGCTGTTTTTT. Protein: CASSYQTRLPGELFF.

This clonotype occurred many times. The J gene is TRBJ2-2, the V gene TRBV24-1; 8 positions agree with TRBD1. CDR3 length equals 15 residues. The junction had 5 bases not matched to a gene; V was cut back by 3 bases and J by 6 bases. Germline V gene lookup returns CDR1 KGHDR and CDR2 SFDVKD. The CDR3 sequence: CATSDPGQGPGELFF. As DNA, the CDR3 is TGTGCCACCAGTGATCCCGGACAGGGTCCCGGGGAGCTGTTTTTT.

The table lists this clonotype with many counts. This chain links TRBV24-1 with TRBJ2-2; D perhaps matches TRBD1 (5 bases). CDR3 length: 14 amino acids. The germline gives CDR1 KGHDR, CDR2 SFDVKD. V dropped 9 bases and J dropped 2 bases, with 12 bases sitting between them. The DNA of the CDR3 is TGTGCCACCCAACTTACAGGAAACACCGGGGAGCTGTTTTTT. Encoded protein: CATQLTGNTGELFF.

This clonotype was seen many times. In DNA form, the CDR3 reads TGCAGTGCTAGCATGACAGGTAGCTCCTACAATGAGCAGTTCTTC. Translating gives CSASMTGSSYNEQFF. The gene calls are TRBV20-1 and TRBJ2-1; weak D call: TRBD1 (6 bases). In germline, CDR1 is DFQATT, CDR2 SNEGSKA (reference sequence). CDR3 length: 15 residues. Trimming stripped 3 bases from V and 0 bases from J, with 12 bases between.

The genes are TRBV6-1 and TRBJ1-1, with D perhaps TRBD1 (6 bases). The CDR3 loop spans 15 amino acids. In germline, CDR1 is MNHNS, CDR2 SASEGT. The V gene lost 6 bases and the J gene lost 1 base, with 15 bases spanning the gap. The CDR3, as DNA: TGTGCCAGCAGACCCCGGGACACCCCGAACACTGAAGCTTTCTTT. As protein: CASRPRDTPNTEAFF.

This clonotype was seen a few times. The V call is TRBV7-2, the J call TRBJ2-1; 8 bases agree with TRBD1. Germline assignment: CDR1 SGHTA and CDR2 FQGNSA. Unmatched junction bases numbered 5, after V lost 3 bases and J lost 4 bases. The CDR3 is 15 residues long. The CDR3 loop reads CASSFAGTGYNEQFF. For the CDR3, the DNA is TGTGCCAGCAGCTTTGCCGGGACAGGATACAATGAGCAGTTCTTC.